Each of the 22 T cell receptor beta chains below was sequenced from the same sample in a study of cytomegalovirus exposure and HLA in healthy donors. Produced via immunoSEQ multiplex PCR; TCRdb's table is partial and in-frame only. The sample shows 150,000 to 200,000 clones, 85% of them seen only once. Sequenced sample: PBMCs. The origin of the receptors is a man between 18 and 29 years old in good health and CMV-seropositive.

CDR3 nucleotides: TGTGCCAGTCGTATTGGGACAGGGGGCGCCACTGAAGCTTTCTTT. Amino acid sequence: CASRIGTGGATEAFF. This sequence joins TRBV2 and TRBJ1-1, with 12 bases that match TRBD1. CDR3 length: 15 residues. Germline V CDR1 and CDR2: SNHLY, FYNNEI. V shed 9 bases, J shed 4 bases, and the junction held 9 bases outside the gene matches.

Turning to this clone: Other nucleotide sequences from this sample produce the same CDR3. The chain has TRBV2 and TRBJ1-5; a weak D match, TRBD1 (6 bases). This CDR3 spans 14 amino acids. CDR1 SNHLY and CDR2 FYNNEI come from the germline V gene. V was trimmed by 3 bases and J by 2 bases, leaving 8 bases between them. This CDR3 reads CASSESGGNQPQHF. The CDR3 DNA follows: TGTGCCAGCAGTGAGTCAGGGGGCAATCAGCCCCAGCATTTT.

This chain connects TRBV1 to TRBJ1-5; the D segment call TRBD1 is taken from the table without a DNA check. TRBV1 is annotated as a pseudogene. The CDR3 is 16 residues long. This CDR3 is CTSSQIDRFSNQPQHF. CDR3 DNA: TGCACCAGCAGCCAAATCGACAGGTTTAGCAATCAGCCCCAGCATTTT.

This chain links TRBV5-4 with TRBJ1-3; maybe TRBD1 (5 bases). The germline CDR1 and CDR2 sequences are SGHNT and YYREEE (reference sequence). The CDR3 length is 15 residues. Trimming stripped 4 bases from V and 5 bases from J, with 16 bases between. The CDR3 reads CASSRLGGGRNTIYF. DNA for the CDR3: TGTGCCAGCAGCAGGCTGGGGGGGGGTAGAAACACCATATATTTT.

V and J are TRBV27 and TRBJ2-3, with D perhaps TRBD1 (6 bases). Germline-derived CDR1 and CDR2 are MNHEY and SMNVEV (reference sequence). V gave up 3 bases and J gave up 1 base, with 14 bases separating them. The CDR3 covers 16 residues. The CDR3: CASSLVQGWGTDTQYF. CDR3 nucleotide sequence: TGTGCCAGCAGTTTGGTACAGGGATGGGGCACAGATACGCAGTATTTT.

This clone came up once. The chain joins TRBV9 to TRBJ2-1; 10 positions match TRBD2. Germline-derived CDR1 and CDR2 are SGDLS and YYNGEE. Trimming removed 5 bases from V and 6 bases from J; junction bases left unmatched: 11. The CDR3 loop spans 16 amino acids. The CDR3: CASSGAGGHFGNEQFF. For the CDR3, the DNA is TGTGCCAGCAGTGGAGCGGGAGGGCATTTTGGCAATGAGCAGTTCTTC.

CDR3 in amino acids: CASSLTTGANVLTF. CDR3 DNA: TGTGCCAGCAGCTTAACTACTGGGGCCAACGTCCTGACTTTC. The chain combines TRBV7-6 with TRBJ2-6; D is unresolved. Germline CDR1 reads SGHVS; CDR2 reads FNYEAQ. Trimming stripped 2 bases from V and 2 bases from J, with 4 bases between. This CDR3 contains 14 residues. Using reference TRBV7-6 and TRBJ2-6 for the parts outside the CDR3, the full variable domain is GAGVSQSPRYKVTKRGQDVALRCDPISGHVSLYWYRQALGQGPEFLTYFNYEAQQDKSGLPNDRFSAERPEGSISTLTIQRTEQRDSAMYRCASSLTTGANVLTFGAGSRLTVL.

The chain combines TRBV9 with TRBJ2-3, with 7 nucleotides matching TRBD2. Looked up from germline, CDR1 is SGDLS and CDR2 is YYNGEE. The junction had 2 bases not matched to a gene; V was cut back by 4 bases and J by 0 bases. There are 14 residues in the CDR3. The CDR3 nucleotides are TGTGCCAGCAGCCGAGCGGGGAGCACAGATACGCAGTATTTT. Translated: CASSRAGSTDTQYF. The full variable domain, completed using reference TRBV9 and TRBJ2-3, is DSGVTQTPKHLITATGQRVTLRCSPRSGDLSVYWYQQSLDQGLQFLIQYYNGEERAKGNILERFSAQQFPDLHSELNLSSLELGDSALYFCASSRAGSTDTQYFGPGTRLTVL.

V gene TRBV5-1 combines with J gene TRBJ1-4; D might be TRBD1 (6 bases). Trimming left V 4 bases short and J 0 bases short, with 10 bases between. The CDR3 runs 15 residues. Germline lookup yields CDR1 SGHRS and CDR2 YFSETQ. CDR3 in DNA: TGCGCCAGCAGCAAGACAGGTGCAACTAATGAAAAACTGTTTTTT. It codes for CASSKTGATNEKLFF.

V gene TRBV11-3 combines with J gene TRBJ1-2; TRBD1 is a possible D gene (6 bases). The CDR3 length is 14 residues. The germline V gene has CDR1 SGHNT and CDR2 YENEEA. V lost 3 bases and J 4 bases, leaving 12 bases between the germline ends. CDR3 bases: TGTGCCAGCAGCTTGGTAACAGGGACCTATGGCTACACCTTC. This codes for CASSLVTGTYGYTF.

This rearrangement joins TRBV5-1 to TRBJ2-3, with TRBD2 identical over 11 bases. The CDR3 is 19 residues long. V lost 4 bases and J lost 0; bases outside the gene matches: 13. From germline, CDR1 is SGHRS and CDR2 YFSETQ. The DNA of the CDR3 is TGCGCCAGCAGCACTCTCCGGACTAGCGGGTTCTCTAGCACAGATACGCAGTATTTT. This codes for CASSTLRTSGFSSTDTQYF. The full variable domain, its missing parts supplied by reference TRBV5-1 and TRBJ2-3, is KAGVTQTPRYLIKTRGQQVTLSCSPISGHRSVSWYQQTPGQGLQFLFEYFSETQRNKGNFPGRFSGRQFSNSRSEMNVSTLELGDSALYLCASSTLRTSGFSSTDTQYFGPGTRLTVL.

The chain is built from TRBV11-1 and TRBJ1-6; possibly TRBD1 for D (5 bases). V lost 5 bases to trimming and J lost 9 bases, with 14 bases between them. Germline V gene lookup returns CDR1 SGHAT and CDR2 FQDESV (reference sequence). The CDR3 covers 14 residues. CDR3 bases: TGTGCCAGCAGCAGGGGACTGAGGGGTTCACCCCTCCACTTT. It yields the protein CASSRGLRGSPLHF.

The chain combines TRBV9 with TRBJ2-1, with D hard to call. CDR3 length: 13 amino acids. CDR1 is SGDLS, CDR2 YYNGEE, per germline. V was shortened by 0 bases and J by 8 bases, with 9 bases between the two germline ends. CDR3 residues: CASSVGGPDEQFF. The CDR3 nucleotides read TGTGCCAGCAGCGTAGGAGGTCCGGATGAGCAGTTCTTC.

J is TRBJ1-1 and V is TRBV5-1; 7 bases map to TRBD1. From germline, CDR1 is SGHRS and CDR2 YFSETQ. Trimming took 6 bases from V and 1 from J; bases not matched to a gene: 6. This CDR3 region has 14 residues. The CDR3: CASNQGGPNTEAFF. CDR3 nucleotides: TGCGCCAGCAACCAGGGGGGTCCGAACACTGAAGCTTTCTTT.

The V call is TRBV5-5, the J call TRBJ1-5; D is possibly TRBD1 (5 bases). CDR3 size: 15 residues. CDR1 and CDR2 (germline): SGHKS, YYEKEE (reference sequence). Between the trimmed V and J ends, which lost 1 base and 2 bases, there was a span of 10 bases. In DNA form, the CDR3 reads TGTGCCAGCAGCTTGAGGGGAGGCGGCAATCAGCCCCAGCATTTT. Translation gives CASSLRGGGNQPQHF.

The chain recombines TRBV5-4 with TRBJ2-5; the D gene is possibly TRBD2 (6 bases). CDR1 is SGHNT, CDR2 YYREEE, per germline (reference sequence). Trimming removed 5 bases at V and 3 bases at J, with 11 bases between. CDR3 length: 13 amino acids. The CDR3 DNA is TGTGCCAGCAGGGAGCCGGGAGAAGAGACCCAGTACTTC. It is translated as CASREPGEETQYF. The full variable domain, completed using reference TRBV5-4 and TRBJ2-5, is ETGVTQSPTHLIKTRGQQVTLRCSSQSGHNTVSWYQQALGQGPQFIFQYYREEENGRGNFPPRFSGLQFPNYSSELNVNALELDDSALYLCASREPGEETQYFGPGTRLLVL.

The chain combines TRBV12-5 with TRBJ1-1; tentative D call: TRBD1 (6 bases). Trimming cost V 2 bases and J 0 bases, with 13 bases left between them. Germline CDR1 is LGHNT and CDR2 is FRNRAP. The length of the CDR3 is 16 residues. The CDR3: CASGLKAGDLNTEAFF. The CDR3 DNA is TGTGCTAGTGGTTTGAAAGCAGGGGATTTGAACACTGAAGCTTTCTTT.

The chain is built from TRBV2 and TRBJ2-7; TRBD1 agrees at 7 bases. This CDR3 region has 15 residues. Looked up from germline, CDR1 is SNHLY and CDR2 is FYNNEI. Trimming removed 7 bases from V and 0 bases from J; junction bases left unmatched: 9. This chain's CDR3 is CASMTRDRSSYEQYF. CDR3 DNA sequence: TGTGCCAGCATGACCCGGGACAGAAGCTCCTACGAGCAGTACTTC.

The genes are TRBV10-3 and TRBJ1-2; D unclear. This CDR3 has 12 residues. Germline CDR1 reads ENHRY; CDR2 reads SYGVKD. Trimming took off 2 bases at V and 5 bases at J, with 6 bases between the two ends. The CDR3 coding sequence is TGTGCCATCAGTGAGCTTGTTTATGGCTACACCTTC. Translation: CAISELVYGYTF.

The chain uses TRBV27 and TRBJ2-6; D ambiguous. The V and J ends lost 3 bases and 0 bases respectively, with 6 bases between them. Germline values: CDR1 MNHEY, CDR2 SMNVEV (reference sequence). The CDR3 contains 15 residues. The chain's CDR3 is CASSFTSSGANVLTF. CDR3 in DNA: TGTGCCAGCAGTTTTACTTCCTCTGGGGCCAACGTCCTGACTTTC.

The chain links TRBV10-2 to TRBJ2-3, with 7 bases that match TRBD2. The CDR3 loop spans 14 amino acids. V lost 6 bases and J lost 4; bases outside the gene matches: 7. From germline, CDR1 is WSHSY and CDR2 SAAADI. CDR3 sequence: CASRGGGPADTQYF. The CDR3 nucleotides are TGCGCCAGCAGGGGGGGAGGGCCCGCAGATACGCAGTATTTT.

The chain employs TRBV2 and TRBJ1-1; TRBD1 might be the D (6 bases). This CDR3 has 13 amino acids. CDR1 and CDR2 from the germline V gene are SNHLY and FYNNEI. The CDR3 protein is CARVSRGNTEAFF. CDR3 DNA: TGTGCGAGGGTGTCCAGGGGGAACACTGAAGCTTTCTTT.